The 9 T cell receptor beta chains below come from one sample, sequenced in a study of STAT5B mutations in CD4+ large granular lymphocyte leukemia. Clones were sequenced by immunoSEQ multiplex PCR, and TCRdb holds only the in-frame ones, with some missing. The table includes about 21,000 clones, 60% to 80% detected once. The specimen was CD4+ T cells from blood buffy coats. These receptors all come from a human donor in good health.

The chain is built from TRBV2 and TRBJ1-5; possibly TRBD1 for D (6 bases). There are 14 residues in the CDR3. The germline gives CDR1 SNHLY, CDR2 FYNNEI. The ends were cut back, 1 base at V and 4 bases at J, with 8 bases in the middle. The CDR3 nucleotides read TGTGCCAGCAGTGAAGAGGGGGGAAATCAGCCCCAGCATTTT. Protein: CASSEEGGNQPQHF. Filled out from reference TRBV2 and TRBJ1-5, the complete variable domain reads EPEVTQTPSHQVTQMGQEVILRCVPISNHLYFYWYRQILGQKVEFLVSFYNNEISEKSEIFDDQFSVERPDGSNFTLKIRSTKLEDSAMYFCASSEEGGNQPQHFGDGTRLSIL.

V usage is TRBV10-2 and J usage is TRBJ2-3, with D possibly matching TRBD2 (5 bases). The CDR3 totals 13 residues. V lost 6 bases, J lost 3 bases, and 10 bases lay in between. Germline V CDR1 and CDR2: WSHSY, SAAADI. CDR3 nucleotide sequence: TGCGCCAGCAGAGTACGGGAAACAGATACGCAGTATTTT. This codes for CASRVRETDTQYF.

The table lists this clone with a few counts. This rearrangement joins TRBV19 to TRBJ2-1; 10 nucleotides match TRBD2. The germline V gene encodes CDR1 LNHDA and CDR2 SQIVND (reference sequence). The ends lost 9 bases at V and 5 bases at J; junction bases unmatched: 7. The CDR3 totals 14 residues. The CDR3 DNA follows: TGTGCCAGCACTATTAGCGGGAGGAACAATGAGCAGTTCTTC. Protein: CASTISGRNNEQFF.

This chain connects TRBV5-1 to TRBJ2-1; D may correspond to TRBD1 or TRBD2 (5 bases each). The germline V and J ends were trimmed by 5 bases and 4 bases, with 16 bases remaining between them. The CDR3 length is 15 residues. Germline CDR1 and CDR2: SGHRS and YFSETQ. In DNA form, the CDR3 reads TGCGCCAGCAGAAGCAACTTGGGACCATACAATGAGCAGTTCTTC. Its protein product is CASRSNLGPYNEQFF.

The CDR3 DNA is TGTGCCAGCAGTTACGGCAGGGACCTGGCGCAGTACTTC. This translates into CASSYGRDLAQYF. The rearrangement joins TRBV6-6 to TRBJ2-7, with D perhaps assigned TRBD1 or TRBD2 (5 bases each). With 2 bases removed from V and 9 bases from J, the gap between germline ends came to 14 bases. This CDR3 is built from 13 residues. Germline V gene lookup returns CDR1 MNHNY and CDR2 SVGAGI (reference sequence).

The chain combines TRBV11-3 with TRBJ2-1, with D tentatively TRBD2 (6 bases). The CDR3 runs to 13 residues. The germline CDR1 and CDR2 sequences are SGHNT and YENEEA. The V and J ends lost 7 bases and 6 bases respectively, with 13 bases between them. The CDR3 DNA sequence: TGTGCCAGCACCACGGGAGCAGTCAATGAGCAGTTCTTC. Amino acid sequence: CASTTGAVNEQFF.

The table lists this clone with a count of one. V and J are TRBV20-1 and TRBJ2-5; no firm D call. The CDR3 is made up of 10 amino acids. Germline CDR1 and CDR2: DFQATT and SNEGSKA (reference sequence). V shed 3 bases and J shed 4 bases, with 3 bases lying between them. The CDR3 bases are TGCAGTGCTAGGTTAGAGACCCAGTACTTC. The encoded protein is CSARLETQYF.

This sequence joins TRBV7-8 and TRBJ2-1; possibly TRBD1 or TRBD2 for D (5 bases each). Per the germline V gene, CDR1 is SGHVS and CDR2 is FQNEAQ. V lost 7 bases to trimming and J lost 7 bases, with 17 bases between them. The CDR3 length is 14 residues. The CDR3 nucleotides read TGTGCCAGCACGCCTCGAGAGGGGAGTAATGAGCAGTTCTTC. Amino acid sequence: CASTPREGSNEQFF.

The chain uses TRBV11-2 and TRBJ2-2; 8 bases are shared with TRBD1. This CDR3 has 15 amino acids. Unmatched junction bases numbered 11, after V lost 6 bases and J lost 8 bases. CDR1 is SGHAT and CDR2 is FQNNGV in the germline V gene. The CDR3 is CASRSGTGPWGELFF. The CDR3 region has the DNA TGTGCCAGCAGGTCCGGGACAGGCCCTTGGGGGGAGCTGTTTTTT.